This T cell receptor beta chain originates from a study of T cells in Graves' hyperthyroidism and ophthalmopathy. Study-wide points: Blood shared most expanded thyroid clonotypes above 0.001.

The study left out patients who had uncontrolled infection, other autoimmune disease, pregnancy or lactation. Diagnostic decisions used clinical symptoms, serum thyroxine and TRAb, thyroid ultrasound and orbital computed tomography. V was clipped by 1 base and J by 5 bases, with 11 bases between them. The CDR3 is 14 amino acids. CDR1 is MNHNS and CDR2 is SASEGT in the germline V gene. A remark on this clonotype: Its antigen remains unidentified.

Researchers amplified the TCR beta CDR3 regions from RNA transcripts. In the first-round RT-PCR of the TCR CDR3, the HTBI primer set was used. MiXCR, applied by TCRdb to the multiplex PCR reads, yields one record per CDR3 protein. The sample carries about 610,000 distinct CDR3 sequences, 14% to 15% recorded once. The receptor was derived from a woman between 40 and 50 years old with Graves' ophthalmopathy. What was sequenced was blood. This chain uses TRBV6-1 with TRBJ1-1; no firm D call. Written as DNA, the CDR3 is TGTGCCAGCAGTGAAGAAATGAGGGCTACTGAAGCTTTCTTT. Its protein is CASSEEMRATEAFF.